In its sample, the clone carrying this T cell receptor beta chain was seen many times. Its antigen remains unidentified. The data stem from a study of early T cells in non-severe SARS-CoV-2 infection. Whole-study context: Sequencing input comprised bulk RNA from unsorted whole blood; chain pairing was not available. Study outcomes and limitations: VDJdb matches were skewed toward anti-spike CD8 T cell responses.

Unique molecular identifiers were affixed to single, distinct cDNA molecules. TCRdb called the 5' RACE reads again in MiXCR, with one record for every CDR3 protein. The sample shows 70,000 or so distinct CDR3 sequences, 10% of them seen only once. V lost 6 bases to trimming and J lost 7 bases, with 12 bases between them. In germline, CDR1 is MNHNS, CDR2 SASEGT. The CDR3 loop spans 13 amino acids. The J gene is TRBJ2-2, the V gene TRBV6-1; no reliable D call. This clonotype originated in an adult who was a healthcare worker with PCR-confirmed SARS-CoV-2 infection or an uninfected control (not recorded which). Specimen: whole blood, collected at baseline. CDR3 sequence: CASRLDGYGELFF. CDR3 in DNA: TGTGCCAGCAGATTGGACGGATACGGGGAGCTGTTTTTT.